A selection of T cell receptor beta chains follows, all from one sample in a study of T cells in Graves' hyperthyroidism and ophthalmopathy. Each CDR3 protein is one row after TCRdb ran MiXCR on the multiplex PCR reads. The sample comprises 400,000 or so distinct CDR3 sequences, roughly 15% of which are singletons, and about 21% rests with the top ten. The specimen was blood. The source is an older woman with Graves' ophthalmopathy. Each CDR3 is given with its conserved first and last residue. A D gene is named only where the DNA matches it firmly. Part of the rows lack a size; the others show once, few, many or a class for expanded clones.

TRBV18	TRBD2	many	TRBJ2-3	TGTGCCAGCAGCCCCCGGACTAGCGGGAGCACAGATACGCAGTATTTT	CASSPRTSGSTDTQYF
TRBV20-1	-	few	TRBJ2-1	TGCAGTGCCCCATCCTCGGTCGGAGGCTCCTACAATGAGCAGTTCTTC	CSAPSSVGGSYNEQFF
TRBV28	-	many	TRBJ1-1	TGTGCCAGCAGTTTCCTACAGGGCTCGGTAAACACTGAAGCTTTCTTT	CASSFLQGSVNTEAFF
TRBV27	TRBD1	-	TRBJ2-3	TGTGCCAGCAGTCCCCCCCCGGGACAGGGGAAATCAGATACGCAGTATTTT	CASSPPPGQGKSDTQYF
TRBV5-1	TRBD1	many	TRBJ1-1	TGCGCCAGCTCGGGGTGGGGGACAGGGACTGAAGCTTTCTTT	CASSGWGTGTEAFF
TRBV2	-	many	TRBJ2-1	TGTGCCAGCAGTGAAGGGAGGGGTGGGAGCAATGAGCAGTTCTTC	CASSEGRGGSNEQFF
TRBV5-1	-	many	TRBJ2-7	-	CASSFGPGQGYEQYF
TRBV12-3/TRBV12-4	TRBD1	-	TRBJ1-2	TGTGCCAGCAGCCTTGGACAGGGTAGCGACTACACCTTC	CASSLGQGSDYTF
TRBV28	-	many	TRBJ1-4	TGTGCCAGCAGCCCCCCGGGACAAGAAAAACTGTTTTTT	CASSPPGQEKLFF
TRBV2	-	many	TRBJ2-1	TGTGCCAGCGGGATGAGCTCCTACAATGAGCAGTTCTTC	CASGMSSYNEQFF
TRBV12-5	-	few	TRBJ1-6	TGTGCTAGTGGTTTAGAATCCTATAATTCACCCCTCCACTTT	CASGLESYNSPLHF
TRBV5-6	-	few	TRBJ1-1	TGTGCCAGCAGCCCCCGACTGAACACTGAAGCTTTCTTT	CASSPRLNTEAFF
TRBV5-1	TRBD1	-	TRBJ2-7	TGCGCCAGCAGCCCGAGGGGGGACAGGGCTCACGAGCAGTACTTC	CASSPRGDRAHEQYF
TRBV2	-	many	TRBJ2-5	TGTGCCAGCAGAGCTAGCGCGGAGACCCAGTACTTC	CASRASAETQYF
TRBV9	TRBD1	-	TRBJ2-2	TGTGCCAGCAGCGGGGACAGGACCGGGGAGCTGTTTTTT	CASSGDRTGELFF
TRBV12-3/TRBV12-4	-	many	TRBJ2-7	TGTGCCAGCAGCCGATTTAACGCCTACGAGCAGTACTTC	CASSRFNAYEQYF
TRBV7-9	-	many	TRBJ1-2	TGTGCCAGCAGCTTAGCAGGGGCCGACGGCTACACCTTC	CASSLAGADGYTF
TRBV7-9	TRBD1	-	TRBJ2-2	TGTGCCAGCAGCTCGGACAGGGGCACCACCGGGGAGCTGTTTTTT	CASSSDRGTTGELFF
TRBV5-1	-	many	TRBJ2-6	TGCGCCAGCAGCTTGGACCGCTCTGGGGCCAACGTCCTGACTTTC	CASSLDRSGANVLTF
TRBV5-1	TRBD1	few	TRBJ1-4	TGCGCCAGCAGCTTGACGGGACAGGGGGTTTTTAATGAAAAACTGTTTTTT	CASSLTGQGVFNEKLFF
TRBV5-1	-	many	TRBJ1-1	TGCGCCAGCAGCTTGGGATACCCAATGGGCGCTGAAGCTTTCTTT	CASSLGYPMGAEAFF
TRBV5-1	-	many	TRBJ2-3	TGCGCCAGCAGCTTGATCGCAGGGTCAAGGACAGATACGCAGTATTTT	CASSLIAGSRTDTQYF
TRBV3-1	-	many	TRBJ2-7	TGTGCCAGCAGCCAAGAACGGAGCTCCTTCCTTACCTACGAGCAGTACTTC	CASSQERSSFLTYEQYF
TRBV18	-	many	TRBJ2-5	TGTGCCAGCTCACAAGCCCCAGGGGAGACCCAGTACTTC	CASSQAPGETQYF
TRBV30	TRBD1	many	TRBJ1-1	TGTGCCTGGAGTAGGACAGGAGACCCGAACACTGAAGCTTTCTTT	CAWSRTGDPNTEAFF
TRBV14	-	-	TRBJ2-7	TGTGCCAGCAGCCATTACAAGACGCGACCGCGCCTACGTTCCGAGCAGTACTTC	CASSHYKTRPRLRSEQYF
TRBV9	-	few	TRBJ2-1	TGTGCCAGCAGCGTAGTCGCCTCGGTTAGTGAGCAGTTCTTC	CASSVVASVSEQFF
TRBV20-1	-	many	TRBJ2-3	TGCAGTGTCAGCCTCCTCGGAGGGGGTCGTGCAGATACGCAGTATTTT	CSVSLLGGGRADTQYF
TRBV6-5	TRBD1	few	TRBJ2-6	TGTGCCAGCAGTTACTCGTTCAGGGGGCTTTACTCTGGGGCCAACGTCCTGACTTTC	CASSYSFRGLYSGANVLTF
TRBV7-3	TRBD2	many	TRBJ2-7	TGTGCCAGCAGCTTAACTGGCGGGAGGGCCAACGAGCAGTACTTC	CASSLTGGRANEQYF
TRBV7-9	-	many	TRBJ2-1	TGTGCCAGCAGCGTCACGGGGGGAGGGGGCAATGAGCAGTTCTTC	CASSVTGGGGNEQFF
TRBV6-1	-	-	TRBJ1-6	TGTGCCAGCAGTGGCTGGAATTCACCCCTCCACTTT	CASSGWNSPLHF
TRBV9	-	few	TRBJ1-2	TGTGCCAGCAGCGTAGGGAGGAACAGGGATGGCTACACCTTC	CASSVGRNRDGYTF
TRBV28	-	few	TRBJ1-2	TGTGCCAGCACCTTCCCGGGGGGCTACACCTTC	CASTFPGGYTF
TRBV29-1	-	-	TRBJ2-7	TGCAGCGTTGAGCTTCCGGGGACCTACGAGCAGTACTTC	CSVELPGTYEQYF
TRBV5-1	TRBD2	few	TRBJ2-2	TGCGCCAGCAGCGACGGGACTAAGGGGAACACCGGGGAGCTGTTTTTT	CASSDGTKGNTGELFF
TRBV6-5	TRBD2	-	TRBJ2-1	TGTGCCAGCAGTTATACAGCGGGAGGGACCAATGAGCAGTTCTTC	CASSYTAGGTNEQFF
TRBV12-3/TRBV12-4	-	few	TRBJ1-2	TGTGCCAGCAGTTTGGCCGGCGCCGGCTACACCTTC	CASSLAGAGYTF
TRBV20-1	-	many	TRBJ1-2	TGCAGTTCAGGGGTCTACTATGGCTACACCTTC	CSSGVYYGYTF
TRBV6-6	-	many	TRBJ1-1	TGTGCCAGCAGTTACTCCCAGGGAGGGGTCGTTGCTTTCTTT	CASSYSQGGVVAFF
TRBV27	-	many	TRBJ2-7	TGTGCCAGCCGCGACCAACTAGCTGGGGCCTACGAGCAGTACTTC	CASRDQLAGAYEQYF
TRBV7-2	-	many	TRBJ2-1	TGTGCCAGCAGCTTAGAACCGGGATGGGTTGAGCAGTTCTTC	CASSLEPGWVEQFF
TRBV20-1	-	many	TRBJ2-7	TGCAGTGCTAGAGGGGATCGAGTCAGTTACGAGCAGTACTTC	CSARGDRVSYEQYF
TRBV29-1	-	many	TRBJ2-1	TGCAGCGTTGGAGGCGGGCCTACCAATGAGCAGTTCTTC	CSVGGGPTNEQFF
TRBV5-1	TRBD1	many	TRBJ2-7	TGCGCCAGCAGCTCTACCGGGACAGGGGGGACCTACGAGCAGTACTTC	CASSSTGTGGTYEQYF